The entry that follows covers one T cell receptor beta chain sequence. Its antigen is not known. This sample was included in a study of cytomegalovirus exposure and HLA in healthy donors. Whole-study results and caveats: Within the data, a cluster of highly shared sequence variants was likely a sequencing artifact.

Primers: 60 Vbeta forward and 13 Jbeta reverse. The protocol was immunoSEQ multiplex PCR, while the TCRdb copy is restricted to in-frame clones and leaves out a portion. The sample records 100,000 to 150,000 clones, roughly four fifths being singletons. Germline V lookup: CDR1 SGHRS, CDR2 YFSETQ. Trimming cost V 0 bases and J 0 bases; bases outside gene matches: 8. This CDR3 has 19 amino acids. Sequenced: PBMCs. The chain links TRBV5-1 to TRBJ1-6; 8 bases map to TRBD1. The TCR was taken from a woman in her fifties or sixties in good health and CMV-seropositive. The CDR3 loop is CASSLGNRGFSSYNSPLHF. The CDR3 region has the DNA TGCGCCAGCAGCTTGGGCAACAGGGGGTTTAGCTCCTATAATTCACCCCTCCACTTT.